Each of the 26 T cell receptor beta chains below was sequenced from the same sample in a study of early T cells in non-severe SARS-CoV-2 infection (dated by TCRdb to the early 2020s). Library method: 5' RACE. TCRdb names NextSeq 500 as the instrument used. In-frame beta chains were kept once TCRdb had trimmed the public reads at Q25 with fastp and called clones with MiXCR. Rows with a matching CDR3 protein are joined into one entry that keeps the most common DNA and genes. Here the sample has some 96,000 distinct CDR3 sequences; about 11% occur a single time. Roughly 4.5% of the sample belongs to the ten largest clones. The source material was whole blood, sampled at baseline. The receptors here all came from an adult who was a healthcare worker with PCR-confirmed SARS-CoV-2 infection or an uninfected control (not recorded which).

There are a few counts of this clonotype. This chain uses TRBV20-1 with TRBJ1-6; the D gene is possibly TRBD1 (5 bases). Between the trimmed V and J ends, which lost 0 bases and 10 bases, there was a span of 7 bases. The length of the CDR3 is 12 residues. The germline V gene has CDR1 DFQATT and CDR2 SNEGSKA (reference sequence). CDR3 sequence (DNA): TGCAGTGCTAGAGATTGGGACTCACCCCTCCACTTT. It specifies CSARDWDSPLHF.

This clonotype was counted a few times. This chain links TRBV7-9 with TRBJ2-3; D not certain. CDR3 length: 18 amino acids. Trimming removed 4 bases at V and 0 bases at J, with 20 bases between. CDR1 SEHNR and CDR2 FQNEAQ come from the germline V gene (reference sequence). CDR3 DNA sequence: TGTGCCAGCAGCTCGATGACTGCAGCAAAACCTAGCACAGATACGCAGTATTTT. Protein sequence: CASSSMTAAKPSTDTQYF. The full variable domain, rest sourced from reference TRBV7-9 and TRBJ2-3, is DTGVSQNPRHKITKRGQNVTFRCDPISEHNRLYWYRQTLGQGPEFLTYFQNEAQLEKSRLLSDRFSAERPKGSFSTLEIQRTEQGDSAMYLCASSSMTAAKPSTDTQYFGPGTRLTVL.

The J gene is TRBJ2-5, the V gene TRBV9, with 8 bases that match TRBD2. Trimming cost V 2 bases and J 4 bases; bases outside gene matches: 4. The germline gives CDR1 SGDLS, CDR2 YYNGEE. The CDR3 covers 14 residues. The CDR3 loop is CASSVSGRRETQYF. The CDR3 DNA is TGTGCCAGCAGCGTCAGCGGGAGAAGAGAGACCCAGTACTTC. Full variable domain (remainder filled in from reference TRBV9 and TRBJ2-5): DSGVTQTPKHLITATGQRVTLRCSPRSGDLSVYWYQQSLDQGLQFLIQYYNGEERAKGNILERFSAQQFPDLHSELNLSSLELGDSALYFCASSVSGRRETQYFGPGTRLLVL.

V and J are TRBV3-1 and TRBJ1-4; D unresolved. The CDR3 has 12 amino acids. Germline V CDR1 and CDR2: LGHDT, YNNKEL (reference sequence). V was clipped by 4 bases and J by 8 bases, with 8 bases between them. Here the CDR3 reads CASSPSGEKLFF. In DNA, the CDR3 is TGTGCCAGCAGCCCGAGCGGAGAAAAACTGTTTTTT. Full variable domain (outside the CDR3, taken from reference TRBV3-1 and TRBJ1-4): DTAVSQTPKYLVTQMGNDKSIKCEQNLGHDTMYWYKQDSKKFLKIMFSYNNKELIINETVPNRFSPKSPDKAHLNLHINSLELGDSAVYFCASSPSGEKLFFGSGTQLSVL.

This clonotype has a handful of counts. J is TRBJ1-3 and V is TRBV3-1, with 7 bases identical to TRBD1. The ends lost 3 bases at V and 0 bases at J; junction bases unmatched: 5. CDR3 length equals 16 residues. The germline gives CDR1 LGHDT, CDR2 YNNKEL (reference sequence). The CDR3 bases are TGTGCCAGCAGCCAGCGACAGGGATCCTCTGGAAACACCATATATTTT. Protein sequence: CASSQRQGSSGNTIYF.

V gene TRBV3-1 combines with J gene TRBJ1-1; D unclear. The CDR3 loop spans 14 amino acids. CDR1 and CDR2 from the germline V gene are LGHDT and YNNKEL (reference sequence). V was pared by 2 bases and J by 3 bases, with 10 bases between. CDR3 coding DNA: TGTGCCAGCAGCCAATGGGGAAGGGACACTGAAGCTTTCTTT. Its protein is CASSQWGRDTEAFF.

The chain is built from TRBV12-3 or TRBV12-4 and TRBJ1-5; TRBD1 is a possible D gene (5 bases). The CDR3 has 13 amino acids. Trimming cost V 6 bases and J 7 bases, with 13 bases left between them. The CDR3 is CASSSDRPQPQHF. The CDR3 region has the DNA TGTGCCAGCAGCTCAGACAGACCCCAGCCCCAGCATTTT.

The sample holds a few counts of this clonotype. This rearrangement joins TRBV2 to TRBJ2-5, with D hard to call. The V gene lost 7 bases and the J gene lost 2 bases, with 5 bases spanning the gap. Germline V gene lookup returns CDR1 SNHLY and CDR2 FYNNEI. The CDR3 is 11 amino acids. The CDR3 region is CASKVQETQYF. The CDR3 DNA sequence: TGTGCCAGCAAAGTACAAGAGACCCAGTACTTC.

In its sample, this clonotype was seen many times. The CDR3 reads CASSQFMNTEAFF. In DNA form, the CDR3 reads TGTGCCAGCAGCCAGTTCATGAACACTGAAGCTTTCTTT. V is TRBV14 and J is TRBJ1-1; D unresolved. CDR3 length: 13 residues. CDR1 is SGHDN and CDR2 is FVKESK in the germline V gene. V lost 3 bases and J 0 bases, leaving 5 bases between the germline ends. Looking up the rest from reference TRBV14 and TRBJ1-1 gives the full variable domain: EAGVTQFPSHSVIEKGQTVTLRCDPISGHDNLYWYRRVMGKEIKFLLHFVKESKQDESGMPNNRFLAERTGGTYSTLKVQPAELEDSGVYFCASSQFMNTEAFFGQGTRLTVV.

This clonotype was seen a handful of times. The chain has TRBV14 and TRBJ2-5; 9 bases are shared with TRBD2. V dropped 1 base and J dropped 7; count of bases not matched to a gene: 7. The length of the CDR3 is 15 residues. CDR1 and CDR2 from the germline V gene are SGHDN and FVKESK. As DNA, the CDR3 is TGTGCCAGCAGCCAAGCCCTAGCGGGAATGGCGACCCAGTACTTC. It yields the protein CASSQALAGMATQYF.

This clonotype was detected a few times. The rearrangement uses TRBV7-2 and TRBJ2-7; unclear D gene. V was pared by 3 bases and J by 1 base, with 13 bases between. Germline V gene lookup returns CDR1 SGHTA and CDR2 FQGNSA. CDR3 size: 15 residues. As DNA, the CDR3 is TGTGCCAGCAGCTTTGGGCCAGAACCGTCCTACGAGCAGTACTTC. Translating gives CASSFGPEPSYEQYF. Together with reference TRBV7-2 and TRBJ2-7, the CDR3 gives the full variable domain: GAGVSQSPSNKVTEKGKDVELRCDPISGHTALYWYRQSLGQGLEFLIYFQGNSAPDKSGLPSDRFSAERTGGSVSTLTIQRTQQEDSAVYLCASSFGPEPSYEQYFGPGTRLTVT.

This chain's CDR3 is CASSYSRTVEAFF. Here the CDR3 DNA reads TGTGCCAGCAGTTATTCTAGGACGGTCGAAGCTTTCTTT. The gene calls are TRBV6-5 and TRBJ1-1, with D hard to call. Germline V gene lookup returns CDR1 MNHEY and CDR2 SVGAGI. V was pared by 3 bases and J by 8 bases, with 13 bases between. This CDR3 contains 13 residues.

V usage is TRBV3-1 and J usage is TRBJ2-7, with 8 bases matching TRBD2. V was clipped by 4 bases and J by 6 bases; unmatched bases: 8. CDR1 and CDR2 (germline): LGHDT, YNNKEL (reference sequence). The CDR3 has 14 residues. Written as DNA, the CDR3 is TGTGCCAGCAGCCGAGGGACTAGAGGGACCGAGCAGTACTTC. The encoded protein is CASSRGTRGTEQYF.

This clonotype has at least ten counts. This chain connects TRBV3-1 to TRBJ2-7; D call uncertain. The CDR3 sequence is 12 residues long. Germline values: CDR1 LGHDT, CDR2 YNNKEL (reference sequence). V shed 3 bases and J shed 0 bases, with 3 bases lying between them. The CDR3 here is CASSHSSYEQYF. In DNA form, the CDR3 reads TGTGCCAGCAGCCATTCCTCCTACGAGCAGTACTTC.

In this sample, this clonotype turned up a few times. V gene TRBV6-1 combines with J gene TRBJ1-6, with TRBD1 matching over 8 bases. V gave up 5 bases and J gave up 7 bases; unmatched junction bases: 4. There are 14 residues in the CDR3. Germline CDR1 reads MNHNS; CDR2 reads SASEGT. Here the CDR3 reads CASSSRDRNSPLHF. The CDR3 DNA sequence: TGTGCCAGCAGTTCCCGGGACAGGAATTCACCCCTCCACTTT.

This clonotype was counted only a few times. This chain joins TRBV10-3 and TRBJ2-7; a weak D match, TRBD1 (6 bases). Germline CDR1 and CDR2: ENHRY and SYGVKD. Trimming stripped 4 bases from V and 3 bases from J, with 10 bases between. CDR3 length: 13 residues. CDR3 residues: CAISADRRYEQYF. For the CDR3, the DNA is TGTGCCATCAGTGCGGACAGACGCTACGAGCAGTACTTC.

The chain recombines TRBV29-1 with TRBJ2-3, with D hard to call. The germline V gene has CDR1 SQVTM and CDR2 ANQGSEA. V lost 7 bases to trimming and J lost 4 bases, with 9 bases between them. The CDR3 has 11 residues. The CDR3 protein is CSAIEADTQYF. In nucleotides, the CDR3 is TGCAGCGCGATCGAAGCAGATACGCAGTATTTT.

This clonotype was found many times. The V gene is TRBV7-2, the J gene TRBJ2-7; no reliable D call. The germline V gene encodes CDR1 SGHTA and CDR2 FQGNSA. This CDR3 is 14 amino acids long. V gave up 4 bases and J gave up 3 bases, with 13 bases separating them. Here the CDR3 DNA reads TGTGCCAGCAGCTCCCGGGTAGGCTTCTACGAGCAGTACTTC. Protein sequence: CASSSRVGFYEQYF.

At least ten counts were recorded for this clonotype. The J gene is TRBJ1-1, the V gene TRBV20-1; D is possibly TRBD1 (5 bases). Germline V gives CDR1 DFQATT, CDR2 SNEGSKA (reference sequence). Trimming shortened V by 0 bases and J by 1 base, and 9 bases separated the two germline ends. The CDR3 is 14 amino acids. In DNA form, the CDR3 reads TGCAGTGCTAGAGATAGGCAGGGGAACACTGAAGCTTTCTTT. Translation gives CSARDRQGNTEAFF.

This clonotype was seen a handful of times. This chain connects TRBV10-2 to TRBJ2-5, with D unclear. Trimming stripped 3 bases from V and 7 bases from J, with 9 bases between. The CDR3 runs to 12 residues. Per germline, CDR1 WSHSY and CDR2 SAAADI. CDR3 nucleotide sequence: TGCGCCAGCAGTGAACCCCGGGTGACCCAGTACTTC. Encoded protein: CASSEPRVTQYF.

The CDR3 here is CSALGQGATEAFF. The DNA for the CDR3 is TGCAGCGCCCTGGGCCAGGGGGCCACTGAAGCTTTCTTT. This chain links TRBV29-1 with TRBJ1-1, with 8 bases matching TRBD1. V shed 7 bases and J 4 bases; nucleotides not matched to a gene: 8. The length of the CDR3 is 13 residues. CDR1 SQVTM and CDR2 ANQGSEA come from the germline V gene.

This clonotype was observed many times. V gene TRBV30 combines with J gene TRBJ1-1; D is undetermined. CDR1 and CDR2 (germline): GTSNPN, SVGIG (reference sequence). V was shortened by 2 bases and J by 0 bases, with 7 bases between the two germline ends. This CDR3 comprises 13 residues. As DNA, the CDR3 is TGTGCCTGGAGTTCGGACTTGAACACTGAAGCTTTCTTT. Encoded protein: CAWSSDLNTEAFF.

This clonotype turned up a few times. The gene calls are TRBV27 and TRBJ1-1; perhaps TRBD1 as D (6 bases). V was shortened by 2 bases and J by 8 bases, with 12 bases between the two germline ends. Germline CDR1 is MNHEY and CDR2 is SMNVEV (reference sequence). There are 13 residues in the CDR3. The CDR3, as DNA: TGTGCCAGCAGTTTAACCTCAGGGGAAGAAGCTTTCTTT. Encoded protein: CASSLTSGEEAFF.

In the case of this clonotype: A read error may account for a junction end that differs from germline. The chain carries TRBV7-8 and TRBJ2-7; the D call may be TRBD1 or TRBD2 (5 bases each). Germline assignment: CDR1 SGHVS and CDR2 FQNEAQ. The CDR3 covers 16 residues. CDR3 bases: TGTGCCAGCAGCTCGAGGGACCTAGGGGTGGAGCAGAAGCGGAACTTC. Translation gives CASSSRDLGVEQKRNF.

This clonotype was observed many times. The genes are TRBV27 and TRBJ1-6, with 7 bases that match TRBD1. Germline CDR1 reads MNHEY; CDR2 reads SMNVEV (reference sequence). The CDR3 consists of 14 residues. J gave up 8 bases and V 3 bases, and 4 bases lay outside the gene matches. The DNA for the CDR3 is TGTGCCAGCAGTTTCTTTGGGACAGATTCACCCCTCCACTTT. Translating it yields CASSFFGTDSPLHF.

This chain uses TRBV9 with TRBJ1-2, with TRBD1 identical over 7 bases. V gave up 2 bases and J gave up 5 bases; unmatched junction bases: 3. The CDR3 consists of 13 residues. Germline V gene data show CDR1 as SGDLS and CDR2 as YYNGEE. The CDR3 nucleotides are TGTGCCAGCAGCGTCGGGGGACAGTATGGCTACACCTTC. Translated, it gives CASSVGGQYGYTF.